This T cell receptor (beta chain) comes out of a study of cytomegalovirus exposure and HLA in healthy donors. The germline gives CDR1 KGHSH, CDR2 LQKENI. This CDR3 comprises 15 residues. Deletions cut 2 bases from V and 2 bases from J, with 12 bases between. Both 60 Vbeta primers and 13 Jbeta primers went into the PCR. Here immunoSEQ multiplex PCR was the method, and the copy in TCRdb shows in-frame clones only, minus some. The sample contains approximately 77,000 clones, roughly four fifths of which appear only once. Specimen: PBMCs. The clonotype was recovered from a male donor in good health and CMV-seropositive. The chain combines TRBV18 with TRBJ2-5, with TRBD2 as a possible D gene (5 bases). The CDR3 bases are TGTGCCAGCTCACCAAGGAGGCCAGAACAAGAGACCCAGTACTTC. Translated: CASSPRRPEQETQYF.